This entry concerns a single TCR beta chain. Its antigen is undetermined. Every patient was affected by relapse after autologous stem cell transplantation, while exposure to brentuximab vedotin was not uniform. Trimming pared 4 bases from V and 0 bases from J, leaving 7 bases between. This CDR3 is built from 14 residues. Germline V gene lookup returns CDR1 LNHDA and CDR2 SQIVND (reference sequence). The entry originates in a study of PD-1 blockade in classical Hodgkin lymphoma. Findings and limits, study-wide: Nothing has yet pinned down what causes the repertoire differences, possibly disease activity or prior therapy.

TCRdb keeps only in-frame clones here, not all; method: immunoSEQ multiplex PCR. The repertoire holds about 84,000 clones, with about nine tenths as singletons. The source was peripheral blood mononuclear cells (PBMCs), collected at baseline. The chain is built from TRBV19 and TRBJ1-5; D not certain. This clonotype was sampled from a human donor with classical Hodgkin lymphoma. CDR3 protein: CASSSRYSNQPQHF. The DNA of the CDR3 is TGTGCCAGTAGTAGCCGCTATAGCAATCAGCCCCAGCATTTT.